The T cell receptor (beta chain) described here comes from a study of early T cells in non-severe SARS-CoV-2 infection. In the study overall: Chains were unpaired, as sequencing was done on bulk RNA from unsorted whole blood. The study, taken as a whole, reports: The matching step, a VDJdb search, favored anti-spike CD8 responses and missed private and CD4 specificities.

Individual cDNA molecules received unique molecular identifiers. TCRdb independently ran MiXCR on the 5' RACE reads; one entry per CDR3 protein. This table has about 35,000 distinct CDR3 sequences, less than 6.5% appearing once. This clonotype was found many times. Its cognate antigen is unknown. V shed 5 bases, J shed 2 bases, and the junction held 4 bases outside the gene matches. The V gene's germline CDR1 is KGHSH and CDR2 LQKENI. This CDR3 comprises 15 residues. The V call is TRBV18, the J call TRBJ2-1, with 9 bases matching TRBD2. This sequence originates from an adult who was a healthcare worker with PCR-confirmed SARS-CoV-2 infection or an uninfected control (not recorded which). Sequencing was done on a sample of whole blood. Here the CDR3 reads CASSTGLAAYNEQFF. The CDR3 DNA sequence: TGTGCCAGCTCAACGGGACTAGCAGCCTACAATGAGCAGTTCTTC.